The rows below give T cell receptor beta chains drawn from one sample of a study of Ad26.COV2.S vaccination and SARS-CoV-2 variants. The data were produced by immunoSEQ multiplex PCR, yet TCRdb's version contains in-frame clones alone and is incomplete. This sample carries nearly 400,000 clones, 89% of them seen once, and the ten largest clones take under 2%. The sequenced sample was peripheral blood, obtained in a trial of Ad26.COV2.S vaccine versus placebo. These receptors all stem from a person between 18 and 60 years old who received the Ad26.COV2.S COVID-19 vaccine or a placebo. CDR3s include the opening cysteine and the closing phenylalanine or tryptophan. D genes are given only for firm matches. Clone size is not always given. Where it is, it says once, few, many or a class for expanded clones.

V	D	J	size	CDR3	DNA
TRBV11-2	TRBD1	TRBJ2-7	-	CASSLPISTGASEQYF	TGTGCCAGCAGCCTCCCCATTTCGACAGGGGCCTCCGAGCAGTACTTC
TRBV9	TRBD1	TRBJ2-4	-	CASSPGQGANIQYF	TGTGCCAGCAGCCCTGGACAGGGGGCAAACATTCAGTACTTC
TRBV2	TRBD2	TRBJ2-7	-	CASSGLAGAGEQYF	TGTGCCAGCAGTGGTCTAGCGGGAGCCGGGGAGCAGTACTTC
TRBV19	TRBD2	TRBJ2-5	-	CASSPPRGRAEGTQYF	TGTGCCAGTAGTCCCCCGCGCGGGAGGGCCGAGGGGACCCAGTACTTC
TRBV28	-	TRBJ1-2	-	CASESTEGYTF	TGTGCCAGCGAATCGACGGAGGGCTACACCTTC
TRBV18	TRBD1	TRBJ2-3	-	CASSLWDRSSTDTQYF	TGTGCCAGCTCACTTTGGGACAGGTCGAGCACAGATACGCAGTATTTT
TRBV9	-	TRBJ1-1	-	CASCREEDTEAFF	TGTGCCAGCTGTAGGGAGGAGGACACTGAAGCTTTCTTT
TRBV12-3/TRBV12-4	-	TRBJ1-1	-	CASSLRDGEAFF	TGTGCCAGCAGTTTAAGGGACGGTGAAGCTTTCTTT
TRBV7-9	TRBD1	TRBJ2-7	-	CASSLALGTASYEQYF	TGTGCCAGCAGCTTAGCGCTTGGGACAGCCTCCTACGAGCAGTACTTC
TRBV11-3	TRBD1	TRBJ2-7	-	CASSLWDRESYEQYF	TGTGCCAGCAGCTTATGGGACAGGGAATCCTACGAGCAGTACTTC
TRBV30	-	TRBJ1-6	few	CAWSGQYPNSPLHF	TGTGCCTGGAGTGGACAGTACCCTAATTCACCCCTCCACTTT
TRBV7-2	-	TRBJ2-7	-	CASSPTRESHYEQYF	TGTGCCAGCAGCCCCACCCGGGAGTCCCACTACGAGCAGTACTTC
TRBV19	-	TRBJ1-2	once	CASSIGTSYGYTF	TGTGCCAGTAGTATAGGCACCTCTTATGGCTACACCTTC
TRBV5-1	TRBD2	TRBJ2-2	once	CASSLAAGDYPGELFF	TGCGCCAGCAGCTTGGCCGCCGGGGACTACCCCGGGGAGCTGTTTTTT
TRBV7-3	-	TRBJ2-1	-	CASSSDINNEQFF	TGTGCCAGCAGCTCCGACATCAACAATGAGCAGTTCTTC
TRBV3-1/TRBV3-2	-	TRBJ2-7	-	CASSSLPYEQYF	TGTGCCAGCAGCAGTCTCCCCTACGAGCAGTACTTC
TRBV6-6	-	TRBJ2-7	once	CASSGLGSYEQYF	TGTGCCAGCAGTGGTTTGGGCTCCTACGAGCAGTACTTC
TRBV28	-	TRBJ1-2	-	CASSFVPNYGYTF	TGTGCCAGCAGTTTCGTGCCTAACTATGGCTACACCTTC
TRBV4-2	TRBD1	TRBJ1-2	-	CASSQAPDRGDGYTF	TGTGCCAGCAGCCAAGCCCCAGACAGGGGTGATGGCTACACCTTC
TRBV9	TRBD1	TRBJ2-1	-	CASSVEGGRHNEQFF	TGTGCCAGCAGCGTAGAAGGGGGCCGTCACAATGAGCAGTTCTTC
TRBV18	-	TRBJ2-1	-	CASSPGASGYNEQFF	TGTGCCAGCTCACCGGGGGCTAGCGGCTACAATGAGCAGTTCTTC
TRBV15	TRBD1	TRBJ1-2	-	CATSPRTGAHGYTF	TGTGCCACCAGCCCGAGGACAGGGGCGCACGGCTACACCTTC
TRBV30	TRBD1	TRBJ2-7	-	CAWSVGQHYEQYF	TGTGCCTGGAGTGTGGGACAGCACTACGAGCAGTACTTC